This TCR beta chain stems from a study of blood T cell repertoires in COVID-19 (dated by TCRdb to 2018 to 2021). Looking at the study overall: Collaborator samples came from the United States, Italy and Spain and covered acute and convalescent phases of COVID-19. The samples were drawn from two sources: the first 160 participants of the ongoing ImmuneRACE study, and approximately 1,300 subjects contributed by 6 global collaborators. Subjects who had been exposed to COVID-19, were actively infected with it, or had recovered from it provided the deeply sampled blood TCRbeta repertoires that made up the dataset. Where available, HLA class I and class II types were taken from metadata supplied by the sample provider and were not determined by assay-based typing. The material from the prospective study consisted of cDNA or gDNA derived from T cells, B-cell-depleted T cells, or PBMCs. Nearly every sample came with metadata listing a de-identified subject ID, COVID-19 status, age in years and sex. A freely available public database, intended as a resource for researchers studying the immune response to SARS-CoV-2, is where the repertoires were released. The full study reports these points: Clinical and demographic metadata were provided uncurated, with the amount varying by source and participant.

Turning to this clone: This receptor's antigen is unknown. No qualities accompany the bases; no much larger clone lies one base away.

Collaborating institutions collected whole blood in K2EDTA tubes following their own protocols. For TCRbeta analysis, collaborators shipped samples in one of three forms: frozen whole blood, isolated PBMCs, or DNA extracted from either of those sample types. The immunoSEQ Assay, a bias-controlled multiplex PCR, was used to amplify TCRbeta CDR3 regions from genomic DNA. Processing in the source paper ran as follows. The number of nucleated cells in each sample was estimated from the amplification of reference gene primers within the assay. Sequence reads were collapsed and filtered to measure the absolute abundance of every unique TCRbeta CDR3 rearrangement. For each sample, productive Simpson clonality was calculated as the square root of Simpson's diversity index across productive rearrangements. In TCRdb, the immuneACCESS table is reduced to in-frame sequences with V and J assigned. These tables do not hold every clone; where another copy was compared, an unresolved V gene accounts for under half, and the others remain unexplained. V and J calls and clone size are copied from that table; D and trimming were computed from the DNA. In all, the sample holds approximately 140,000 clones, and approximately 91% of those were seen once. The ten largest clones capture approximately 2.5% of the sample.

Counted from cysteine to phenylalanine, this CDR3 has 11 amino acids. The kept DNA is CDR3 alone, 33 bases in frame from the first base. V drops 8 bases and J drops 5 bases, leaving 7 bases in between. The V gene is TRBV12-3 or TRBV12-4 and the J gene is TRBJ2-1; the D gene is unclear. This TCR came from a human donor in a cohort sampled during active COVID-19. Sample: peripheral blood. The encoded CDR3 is CASVSDNEQFF. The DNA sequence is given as TGTGCCAGCGTGTCTGACAATGAGCAGTTCTTC.